This T cell receptor (beta chain) appears in the sequencing data of a study of blood T cell repertoires in COVID-19. In the study overall: Spain, Italy and the United States supplied samples that represented acute and convalescent COVID-19. Sources were T cells, B-cell-depleted T cells, or PBMCs; the material itself was cDNA or gDNA.

In the authors' workflow: Estimation of nucleated cell counts was performed using reference gene primer amplification. Assay used: immunoSEQ multiplex PCR; TCRdb lists only in-frame clones, some missing. That table is the source of V, J and clone size, and D and trimming were worked out from the DNA. Among about 88,000 clones listed, roughly 88% were seen once. This CDR3 comprises 16 residues. Germline trimming cut 4 bases from V and 7 bases from J; bases unmatched to any gene: 13. Germline values: CDR1 SGHTA, CDR2 FQGNSA. The chain has TRBV7-2 and TRBJ1-3; 7 bases match TRBD1. Sequenced input: peripheral blood. The sequence derives from a man older than 75 with acute or convalescent COVID-19. CDR3 sequence reads: CASSSGTAVSINTIYF. CDR3 nucleotide sequence: TGTGCCAGCAGCTCCGGGACAGCTGTATCTATCAACACCATATATTTT.